This T cell receptor (beta chain) stems from a study of T cell repertoires in cytomegalovirus infection. Study as a whole: Recently identified HLA-C-restricted CMV epitopes were used, and well-studied HLA-B-restricted CMV epitopes were used as well. Carrying CMV and the relevant HLA type showed in public TCR beta signatures. Study-wide results and caveats: In two of eight donors, the top clonotype was HLA-C-restricted CMV-specific. Accumulated public TCR beta family frequency recognized individuals carrying CMV together with the relevant HLA.

In regard to this clonotype: The target antigen is unknown.

TCRdb recomputed calls from the reads with MiXCR, one row per CDR3 protein. The sample comprises about 470,000 distinct CDR3 sequences, about 42% of which are singletons, and about 41% rests with the top ten. Looked up from germline, CDR1 is SEHNR and CDR2 is FQNEAQ (reference sequence). Trimming took off 6 bases at V and 6 bases at J, with 14 bases between the two ends. The CDR3 has 13 residues. V usage is TRBV7-9 and J usage is TRBJ1-2, with unresolved D. This material consisted of cultured PBMCs, taken from culture after CMV antigen stimulation. This TCR was recovered from a human donor in good health (CMV status not recorded). Some clones in this sample may be carry-over from other donors' samples. The CDR3 is CASSSIWGDGYTF. CDR3 in DNA: TGTGCCAGCAGTTCCATTTGGGGAGATGGCTACACCTTC. The full variable domain, its missing parts supplied by reference TRBV7-9 and TRBJ1-2, is DTGVSQNPRHKITKRGQNVTFRCDPISEHNRLYWYRQTLGQGPEFLTYFQNEAQLEKSRLLSDRFSAERPKGSFSTLEIQRTEQGDSAMYLCASSSIWGDGYTFGSGTRLTVV.